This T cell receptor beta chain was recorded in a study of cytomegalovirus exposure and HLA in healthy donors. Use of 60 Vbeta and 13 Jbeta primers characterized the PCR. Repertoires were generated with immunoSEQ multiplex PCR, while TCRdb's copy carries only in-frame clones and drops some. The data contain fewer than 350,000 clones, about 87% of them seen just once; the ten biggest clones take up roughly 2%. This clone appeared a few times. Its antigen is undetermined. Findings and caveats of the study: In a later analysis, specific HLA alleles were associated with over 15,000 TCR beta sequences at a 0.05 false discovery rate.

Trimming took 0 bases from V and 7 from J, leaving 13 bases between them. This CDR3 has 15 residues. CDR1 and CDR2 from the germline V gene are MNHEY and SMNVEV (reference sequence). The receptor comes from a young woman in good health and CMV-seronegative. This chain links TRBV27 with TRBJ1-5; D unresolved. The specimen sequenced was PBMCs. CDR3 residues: CASSLSQTGGQPQHF. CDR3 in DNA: TGTGCCAGCAGTTTATCCCAGACCGGAGGACAGCCCCAGCATTTT.